Listed below are T cell receptor beta chains from one sample, sequenced in a study of cytomegalovirus exposure and HLA in healthy donors. Assay: immunoSEQ multiplex PCR; the TCRdb copy retains only in-frame clones and omits some. The data show roughly 100,000 clones, roughly 80% seen once. The sequencing sample was made of PBMCs. All receptors come from a man aged 45-65 years in good health and CMV-seronegative. The CDR3 runs from the conserved cysteine through the conserved F or W. A D gene is named only where the DNA matches it firmly. Clone size is given for some rows only: seen once, a few or many times, or a class if the clone is expanded.

many	TRBV5-1	-	TRBJ1-6	TGCGCCAGCAGCTTGCTTTGGGACAAAGGTACTTCACCCCTCCACTTT	CASSLLWDKGTSPLHF
-	TRBV18	-	TRBJ1-2	TGTGCCAGCTCACCACTCCCGGGGGGCTATGGCTACACCTTC	CASSPLPGGYGYTF
-	TRBV27	TRBD2	TRBJ2-5	TGTGCCAGCAGTCAAGGGACTAGCGGGGGAAGAGAGACCCAGTACTTC	CASSQGTSGGRETQYF
-	TRBV19	TRBD2	TRBJ2-3	TGTGCCAGTAGTATTAGTAATACTCGGGGGGTGGGAGATACGCAGTATTTT	CASSISNTRGVGDTQYF
-	TRBV5-1	TRBD1	TRBJ2-7	TGCGCCAGCAGATCCGGGACAGTCTCCTACGAGCAGTACTTC	CASRSGTVSYEQYF
once	TRBV19	-	TRBJ2-3	TGTGCCAGTAGTATGTCGAAGCACCTGACGCAGTATTTT	CASSMSKHLTQYF
-	TRBV11-2	-	TRBJ1-1	TGTGCCAGCAGCTTAGATCTGGGGGGTAGAGGGTTCGGTACTGAAGCTTTCTTT	CASSLDLGGRGFGTEAFF
-	TRBV9	-	TRBJ2-1	TGTGCCAGCAGCCTCAGTCGGGCTAGCGCAGACAATGAGCAGTTCTTC	CASSLSRASADNEQFF
-	TRBV19	-	TRBJ2-5	TGTGCCAGTAGTATAGTCCGCCAAGAGACCCAGTACTTC	CASSIVRQETQYF
-	TRBV2	-	TRBJ1-1	TGTGCCAGCAGTGAATTCTATGTTGGACGCCGCGGGGCTTTCTTT	CASSEFYVGRRGAFF
-	TRBV28	-	TRBJ1-1	TGTGCCACCACCAGGGCAGGGATGAACACTGAAGCTTTCTTT	CATTRAGMNTEAFF
-	TRBV2	-	TRBJ2-6	TGTGCCATCACTCAGGGTAGTGGGGCCAACGTCCTGACTTTC	CAITQGSGANVLTF
-	TRBV7-9	TRBD2	TRBJ2-3	TGTGCCAGCAGCCATGGACTAGCGGTCGATACGCAGTATTTT	CASSHGLAVDTQYF
-	TRBV4-1	TRBD1	TRBJ2-3	TGCGCCAGCAGCCAAGATTCAGGGGGTACAACAGATACGCAGTATTTT	CASSQDSGGTTDTQYF
-	TRBV6-4	TRBD1	TRBJ2-6	TGTGCCAGCAGTGATTCGACAGGGGGTACATTTGGGGCCAACGTCCTGACTTTC	CASSDSTGGTFGANVLTF
once	TRBV25-1	-	TRBJ2-5	TGTGCCAGCAGTGATCTGTCAGCGGACGCCAAAGAGACCCAGTACTTC	CASSDLSADAKETQYF
-	TRBV21-1	-	TRBJ2-3	TGTGCCGTCAACCGGGACTCGAAGGTATCAGCGCAGTATTTT	CAVNRDSKVSAQYF
-	TRBV19	TRBD1	TRBJ2-1	TGTGCCTCATCCGGGACAGCTTATGAGCAGTTCTTC	CASSGTAYEQFF
-	TRBV4-2	-	TRBJ2-1	TGTGCCAGCAGCCAACGTCGCGGGGACTTGCAGTTCTTC	CASSQRRGDLQFF
-	TRBV11-3	TRBD1	TRBJ1-6	TGTGCCAGCAGCGTACAGGGGGCAGGATCACCCCTCCACTTT	CASSVQGAGSPLHF
-	TRBV2	-	TRBJ2-7	TGTGCCAGCATCGCCAGGGTAGCGGACGAGCAGTACTTC	CASIARVADEQYF
-	TRBV7-9	-	TRBJ1-1	TGTTCCAGCAGTAGTCGACAGGTTGCTGAAGCTTTCTTT	CSSSSRQVAEAFF
once	TRBV5-1	-	TRBJ2-5	TGCGCCAGCAGAATCCCTCAAGAGACCCAGTACTTC	CASRIPQETQYF
-	TRBV15	-	TRBJ1-4	TGTGCCACCAATCACATCCTTAATGAAAAACTGTTTTTT	CATNHILNEKLFF
few	TRBV29-1	-	TRBJ1-4	TGCAGCGTTGCACAAAGGGGAGAAAAACTGTTTTTT	CSVAQRGEKLFF
few	TRBV5-1	-	TRBJ2-6	TGCGCCAGCAGCTTGGATTGGCCGCGAGGGGGGGCTTCAAGGTCTGGGGCCAACGTCCTGACTTTC	CASSLDWPRGGASRSGANVLTF
-	TRBV19	-	TRBJ1-1	TGTGCCAGTAGTATGAGTGTGAACACTGAAGCTTTCTTT	CASSMSVNTEAFF
-	TRBV7-3	-	TRBJ1-1	TGTGCCAGCAGCCACGGGGGGGGCAACACTGAAGCTTTCTTT	CASSHGGGNTEAFF
-	TRBV7-2	-	TRBJ1-3	TGTGCCAGCAGCTCCTCTTCTGGAAACACCATATATTTT	CASSSSSGNTIYF
-	TRBV10-3	-	TRBJ2-5	TGTGCCATCAGTGAGTCGAGAGGAGAGACCCAGTACTTC	CAISESRGETQYF
-	TRBV7-9	-	TRBJ2-1	TGTGCCAGCAGCTATATAAACAATGAGCAGTTCTTC	CASSYINNEQFF
-	TRBV27	-	TRBJ1-1	TGTGCCAGCAGTTCTTCTTATAAAAACACTGAAGCTTTCTTT	CASSSSYKNTEAFF
-	TRBV6-5	TRBD2	TRBJ2-3	TGTGCCAGCAGCCGGGGGGTTCCAACAGATACGCAGTATTTT	CASSRGVPTDTQYF
-	TRBV5-1	TRBD1	TRBJ2-1	TGCGCCAGCAGCTTGGGTCAGGGGGATGAGCAGTTCTTC	CASSLGQGDEQFF
once	TRBV30	TRBD2	TRBJ2-3	TGTGCCTGGAGTACGAGACTAGCGGGGGGGCTAGGTACGCAGTATTTT	CAWSTRLAGGLGTQYF
-	TRBV5-1	TRBD2	TRBJ2-3	TGCGCCAGCAGCAGGACTAGCGGGGGGGCGTCAGATACGCAGTATTTT	CASSRTSGGASDTQYF
-	TRBV5-1	-	TRBJ2-5	TGCGCCAGCAGCATAACCACAGGGATCCAAGAGACCCAGTACTTC	CASSITTGIQETQYF
-	TRBV5-1	-	TRBJ1-3	TGCGCCAGCAGCTTGTCGGCAGCCGGGGGAAACACCATATATTTT	CASSLSAAGGNTIYF
once	TRBV10-2	-	TRBJ2-1	TGCGCCAGCAGTGAGTCGGTGAGCTCCTACAATGAGCAGTTCTTC	CASSESVSSYNEQFF
-	TRBV7-8	-	TRBJ2-3	TGTGCCAGCAGCTTCGGTAGCGCAGATACGCAGTATTTT	CASSFGSADTQYF
few	TRBV5-6	-	TRBJ1-3	TGTGCCAGCAGCTTGGATGCAGGCTCTGGAAACACCATATATTTT	CASSLDAGSGNTIYF
-	TRBV5-1	-	TRBJ2-5	TGCGCCAGCAGCGTCTCCACGGACCAAGAGACCCAGTACTTC	CASSVSTDQETQYF
-	TRBV5-5	TRBD2	TRBJ2-5	TGTGCCAGCAGCTTAGCGGAACGGGGGGGGATCCTCCAAGAGACCCAGTACTTC	CASSLAERGGILQETQYF
-	TRBV4-1	TRBD1	TRBJ1-1	TGCGCCAGCAGCCAACCCGGGACAGAGAACACTGAAGCTTTCTTT	CASSQPGTENTEAFF
-	TRBV2	-	TRBJ1-2	TGTGCCAGCAGTACAGAACAGGGTTATGCGGGCGGCTACACCTTC	CASSTEQGYAGGYTF
-	TRBV2	-	TRBJ2-7	TGTGCCAGCAGTGAATCGGTATCGGACTATTCCTACGAGCAGTACTTC	CASSESVSDYSYEQYF
few	TRBV2	-	TRBJ1-1	TGTGCCAGCAGCGTGGCGGAGAACACTGAAGCTTTCTTT	CASSVAENTEAFF
-	TRBV9	-	TRBJ2-2	TGTGCCAGCAGCGTAGGGACTACCGGGGAGCTGTTTTTT	CASSVGTTGELFF
-	TRBV5-8	-	TRBJ2-5	TGTGCCAGCAGCTTGGTAGCGTTCGAGACCCAGTACTTC	CASSLVAFETQYF
-	TRBV7-9	-	TRBJ1-4	TGTTCCAGCAGCGCCGGGGGGGATTGGCTGTTTTTT	CSSSAGGDWLFF
-	TRBV5-8	-	TRBJ1-1	TGTGCCAGCAGTCTTACTGAAGCTTTCTTT	CASSLTEAFF
few	TRBV30	-	TRBJ1-6	TGTGCCTGGAGTGTTACAGGGAACTCACCCCTCCACTTT	CAWSVTGNSPLHF